This entry is about one T cell receptor beta chain. This clone was counted a few times. It has no known antigen specificity. Nothing much larger sits one base from this clone, and base qualities are not available. This entry is derived from a study of cytomegalovirus exposure and HLA in healthy donors (dated by TCRdb to the late 2010s). In the study overall: An earlier analysis of roughly 630 of the donors reported 250 to 350 Gb of sequence data and some 120 million unique TCR beta sequences from about 200 million T cells. Roughly 300 gigabases of sequencing data and tens of millions of unique TCR sequences were included in an early release covering several hundred HLA-typed donors. Of the approximately 400 genotyped donors, roughly 85% fell in the genetic ancestry cluster associated with self-reported Caucasian donors. The study was designed to test whether signatures of past pathogen exposure could be identified by cataloging public T cell receptors. The study profiled the T cell repertoires of 500 to 800 subjects by immunosequencing and related them to cytomegalovirus serostatus. In addition to the first cohort of several hundred subjects, a separate validation cohort of approximately 120 different subjects was used. The study combined high-throughput TCR immunosequencing, statistical association of individual TCRs with disease status, and machine learning to predict cytomegalovirus infection status. In a later analysis, previously published TCR beta repertoires from hundreds of donors were re-analyzed and high-resolution HLA genotyping was added so that TCR occurrence patterns could be studied. Rather than drawing on any new phenotypic data, the later analysis identified candidate immune exposures from TCR beta sequences and the way those sequences occurred across donors. In an earlier analysis of more than 550 of the donors, high-throughput TCR beta sequencing was used to judge whether each TCR beta V gene segment behaved as functional or pseudogenic. Donor age, sex, ethnicity and CMV serostatus were compiled alongside the repertoire data. A later genetic analysis used genome-wide SNP genotypes for about 55% of the 666 donors, treating that subset as a discovery cohort. All discovery cohort repertoires had been generated on a single sequencing platform. Class I and class II HLA loci were covered by the typing at four-digit resolution. The number of donors typed differed by locus, with roughly 629-640 for A, B, C, DRB1 and DQB1, roughly 520 for DQA1, 600 to 610 for DPA1, and under 490 for DPB1. Roughly five DR-DQ haplotypes were handled as single units for association and clustering, since linkage in the cohort was strong. Among almost 400 genotyped donors of the cohort, an average of about 240,000 unique TCR beta nucleotide sequences were sequenced per donor, roughly a sixth of them non-productive. Overall study outcomes, separate from this receptor: A further reported finding was that TCR beta sequences accurately predicted the HLA-A and HLA-B alleles for most subjects in the first cohort. When HLA alleles, especially DR and DQ, strongly co-occurred, attributing TCR associations to individual alleles was difficult. A few of the identified cytomegalovirus-associated TCR beta chains were confirmed in vitro to be specific for cytomegalovirus antigens. Because counts were too low, seventeen rarely observed V segments, including chromosome 9 orphons, were excluded from the earlier analysis of some 590 of the donors. While some public TCRs were present in many individuals, most TCR sequences turned up only very rarely across donors. In an earlier analysis of roughly 500 of the donors, most TCR beta V segments appeared in productive rearrangements about 87% or about 30% of the time, broadly matching IMGT annotations. Only TCR beta chains were sequenced in this cohort, and the absence of alpha or paired-chain data limited detectable features. The study listed approximately 150 TCR beta chains as associated with cytomegalovirus. According to the authors, the approach could potentially be generalized to other disease states and immunological phenotypes. Linkage disequilibrium might explain the correlated functional status among segregating V segments, but an unknown experimental factor could not be ruled out. In both the original and validation cohorts, the classifier was reported to diagnose cytomegalovirus status with high specificity and sensitivity. A cluster of highly shared sequence variants was judged likely to be a technical artifact of the sequencing pipeline. In a later genetic analysis, a missense DCLRE1C variant was associated with V-gene and J-gene trimming of TCR beta chains, and the association was replicated in an independent cohort. For the cohort, immune exposure information was limited to CMV serostatus. Several of the top co-occurrence clusters appeared to be linked to parvovirus B19, influenza, CMV and Epstein-Barr virus, according to a later analysis. Because some donors lacked HLA typing at each locus, the association tests relied only on the typed subset. Presence/absence analyses assumed roughly uniform sequencing depth across donors, an assumption that may not hold. In a later analysis, HLA-associated TCR beta chains were found to be more clonally expanded and to have lower generation probabilities than equally common non-associated chains. Compared with the roughly 710-donor mean, donors in an Asian-associated ancestry cluster had fewer N-insertions in productive TCRs, according to a later genetic analysis. In a later analysis, TCR association rates were found to vary across HLA loci, with the most associated TCRs seen for DRB1 alleles and the fewest for HLA-C alleles. Some IMGT-functional V segments, including TRBV6-2 and TRBV6-3, could not be distinguished by the 87-base-pair reads and were therefore excluded. In a later analysis, most CMV-associated TCR beta chains were found to appear HLA-restricted, with HLA associations seemingly driven largely by CMV exposure. A later analysis associated about 17,000 TCR beta sequences with specific HLA alleles at a false discovery rate of 0.05.

The cohort was made up of about 610 healthy bone marrow donors. At the time of sampling, all cohort members were nominally healthy, though unrecorded immune exposures were likely present. CMV serostatus was positive for around 310 and negative for about half of the roughly 700 cohort members, and was not recorded for this donor. A peripheral blood sample was provided by each donor, and peripheral blood mononuclear cells were used for TCR beta sequencing. The Qiagen DNeasy Blood Extraction Kit was used to extract genomic DNA from the blood cell samples. CDR1 SGHNT and CDR2 YYREEE are derived from the germline V gene (reference sequence). The CDR3 goes from the cysteine to the phenylalanine over 15 residues. Only the CDR3 portion is preserved as DNA: 45 bases, with reading frame beginning at the first base. V ends up 4 bases short and J 0 bases short, with an unmatched junction base count of 5. The library was built by means of the immunoSEQ multiplex PCR assay. The multiplex PCR relied on a mix of 60 forward primers for TCR Vbeta segments and 13 reverse primers for TCR Jbeta segments. The CDR3 region of rearranged TCR beta genes was amplified from genomic DNA by a multiplex PCR assay. The amplified TCR beta libraries were sequenced on the Illumina HiSeq System as 87-base-pair reads. On the study's bioinformatics: A later analysis counted some 74 million unique TCR beta chains across the 640 or so repertoires, and around 9.9 million of these chains were shared by at least two donors. To remove PCR and sequencing errors, raw reads were error-corrected and collapsed into unique sequences using a nearest-neighbor algorithm that merged closely related sequences. Alignment of CDR3 sequences to IMGT reference sequences was used to assign V, D and J gene segments. For a sequence to be retained, a match of at least six nucleotides was required to both a V gene segment and a J gene segment. A rearrangement counted as productive if the CDR3 had no stop codons and remained in frame with V and J, and every other rearrangement counted as non-productive. CDR3 was defined by IMGT convention, running from the second conserved V-encoded cysteine to the conserved J-encoded phenylalanine. Sequences without an unambiguous match to a single V gene segment were excluded from the earlier analysis of over 500 of the donors. An earlier analysis of roughly 590 of the donors called V segments functional above 56.7% productive rearrangements and segregating when the between-donor standard deviation exceeded 5%. To diagnose cytomegalovirus status from the catalog of TCR beta chain sequences, a statistical classification framework was built. V and J gene assignment, in a later analysis, came from comparing TCR nucleotide sequences with IMGT/GENE-DB human TR gene sequences. Using the TCRdist pipeline, a later analysis assigned CDR3 sequences along with most-parsimonious VDJ recombination scenarios. In a later analysis, every TCR beta chain was defined by the combination of its CDR3 amino acid sequence and its V-gene family, and reads without a unique V-gene family were dropped. To address suspected cross-contamination and a sequencing artifact, a later analysis removed under 600 highly shared, low-generation-probability nucleotide sequences. A later analysis calculated a clonal expansion index for each public chain from normalized within-repertoire ranks of inferred template counts. Generation probabilities in a later analysis came from a VDJ recombination model fitted to out-of-frame rearrangements, and those results were checked against IGoR. In a later analysis, hypergeometric tests were used to score TCR-TCR, TCR-HLA and TCR-CMV co-occurrence, with a repertoire-size bias correction applied to TCR pairs. In a later analysis, false discovery rates were estimated by permuting HLA or CMV assignments 20 times. A later analysis grouped co-occurring TCRs with DBSCAN, adding TCRdist sequence similarity when clustering within HLA-allele-positive subsets. Repertoires with fewer than 30,000 or more than 120,000 public chains, plus five repertoires with anomalous nucleotide sharing, were excluded from co-occurrence clustering. The table was pulled from immuneACCESS by TCRdb, which kept in-frame rearrangements only. Such tables lose some clones; where checked, under half of the loss comes from unresolved V genes, and the rest has no known cause. V, J and clone size derive from that table, while D and trimming were established from the DNA sequence. The sample yields some 130,000 clones; about 82% were counted once. The leading ten clones occupy 4% to 5.5% of the sample.

The sequence derives from a man aged 25 to 45 in good health. The chain couples TRBV5-4 to TRBJ2-7; TRBD2 lines up with 9 middle nucleotides. The specimen sequenced was PBMCs. The sequenced DNA is TGTGCCAGCAGCGTCGGACTAGCGTACTCCTACGAGCAGTACTTC. Its protein reads: CASSVGLAYSYEQYF.